This T cell receptor beta chain was found in a study of CD8+ T cells in alopecia areata. Following RNA extraction, reverse transcription yielded cDNA that acted as the sequencing template. Data came from immunoSEQ multiplex PCR; TCRdb stores just in-frame clones and leaves some out. The table has hundreds of thousands of clones, approximately 67% seen once. Treatment of the sample: oral pan-JAK inhibitor, 5-10 mg twice daily. With V trimmed by 1 base and J by 4 bases, 3 bases remained unmatched. The V gene's germline CDR1 is LNHDA and CDR2 SQIVND (reference sequence). This CDR3 has 15 amino acids. This sample comprised CD4+ T cells sorted from blood, obtained between weeks 44 and 45, from a patient treated with tofacitinib. This chain joins TRBV19 and TRBJ1-1; 10 bases are shared with TRBD1. The receptor was derived from a human donor with alopecia areata. The CDR3 coding sequence is TGTGCCAGTAGTATAGGACAGGGGGCCAGCACTGAAGCTTTCTTT. Amino acid sequence: CASSIGQGASTEAFF.